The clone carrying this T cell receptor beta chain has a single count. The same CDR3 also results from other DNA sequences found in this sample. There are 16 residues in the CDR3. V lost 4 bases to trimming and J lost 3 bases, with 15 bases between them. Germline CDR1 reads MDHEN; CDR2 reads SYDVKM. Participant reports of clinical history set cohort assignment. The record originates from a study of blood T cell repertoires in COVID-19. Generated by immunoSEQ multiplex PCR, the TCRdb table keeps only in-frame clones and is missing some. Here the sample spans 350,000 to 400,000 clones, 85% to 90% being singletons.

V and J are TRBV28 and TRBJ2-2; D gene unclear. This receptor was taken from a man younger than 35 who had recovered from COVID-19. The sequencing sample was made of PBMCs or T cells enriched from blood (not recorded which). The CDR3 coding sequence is TGTGCCAGCAGTTCCCCTGGTGGTAGATACACCGGGGAGCTGTTTTTT. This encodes CASSSPGGRYTGELFF.